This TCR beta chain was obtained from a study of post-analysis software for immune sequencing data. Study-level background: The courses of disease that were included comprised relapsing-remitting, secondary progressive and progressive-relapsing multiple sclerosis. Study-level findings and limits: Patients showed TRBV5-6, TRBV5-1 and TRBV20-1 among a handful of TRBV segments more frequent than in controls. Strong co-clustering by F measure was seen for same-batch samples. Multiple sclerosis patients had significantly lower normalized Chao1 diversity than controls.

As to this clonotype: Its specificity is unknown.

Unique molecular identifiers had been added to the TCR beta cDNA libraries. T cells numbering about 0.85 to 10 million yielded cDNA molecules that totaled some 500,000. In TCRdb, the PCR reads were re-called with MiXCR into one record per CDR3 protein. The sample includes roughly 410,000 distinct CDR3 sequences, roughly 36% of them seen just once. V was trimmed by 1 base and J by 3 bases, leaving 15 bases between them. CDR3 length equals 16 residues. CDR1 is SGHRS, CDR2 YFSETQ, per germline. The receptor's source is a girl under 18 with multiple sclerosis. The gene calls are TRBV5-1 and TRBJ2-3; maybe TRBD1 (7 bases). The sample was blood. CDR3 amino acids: CASSLRKAGGTDTQYF. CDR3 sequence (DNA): TGCGCCAGCAGCTTGAGAAAGGCAGGGGGGACAGATACGCAGTATTTT.